This T cell receptor beta chain originates from a study of T cells in narcolepsy. Looked up from germline, CDR1 is MNHNY and CDR2 is SVGAGI (reference sequence). CDR3 length: 13 residues. Produced via immunoSEQ multiplex PCR; TCRdb's table is partial and in-frame only. The repertoire consists of 37,000 or so clones, with about 85% occurring once and the leading ten covering about 1.5%. This chain links TRBV6-6 with TRBJ2-5, with TRBD1 matching over 7 bases. Matching the DNA end better, TRBJ2-7 makes the J call doubtful. The sample comprised CD45RA- memory CD4+ T cells from PBMCs. This sequence originates from a human donor with narcolepsy. The CDR3 spells CASIRRDSYEQYF. In nucleotides, the CDR3 is TGTGCCAGCATTCGACGGGACAGCTACGAGCAGTACTTC.